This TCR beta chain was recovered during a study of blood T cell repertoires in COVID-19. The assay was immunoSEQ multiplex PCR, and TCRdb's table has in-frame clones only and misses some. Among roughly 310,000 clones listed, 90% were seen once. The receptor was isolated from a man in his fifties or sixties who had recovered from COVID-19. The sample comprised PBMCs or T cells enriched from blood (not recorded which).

CDR3 residues: CAWRPGTKNTGELFF. The DNA for the CDR3 is TGTGCCTGGAGACCCGGGACAAAAAACACCGGGGAGCTGTTTTTT. The chain employs TRBV30 and TRBJ2-2, with D possibly matching TRBD1 (6 bases). The V gene lost 3 bases and the J gene lost 2 bases, with 13 bases spanning the gap. The CDR3 has 15 residues. The germline V gene has CDR1 GTSNPN and CDR2 SVGIG (reference sequence). Using reference TRBV30 and TRBJ2-2 for the parts outside the CDR3, the full variable domain is SQTIHQWPATLVQPVGSPLSLECTVEGTSNPNLYWYRQAAGRGLQLLFYSVGIGQISSEVPQNLSASRPQDRQFILSSKKLLLSDSGFYLCAWRPGTKNTGELFFGEGSRLTVL.